This passage covers 6 T cell receptor beta chains from one sample sequenced in a study of molecular identifiers for immune sequencing clone quantification. In TCRdb, the PCR reads were re-called with MiXCR into one record per CDR3 protein. The data show about half a million distinct CDR3 sequences, about 22% seen once. Sequencing was carried out using naive CD8+ T cells from blood, with Jurkat cell RNA spiked in. Described subset: FACS-sorted CD8+CD4-CCR7+CD45RA+ naive T cells. All receptors come from a human donor in good health. Some libraries in this study had Jurkat cell RNA spiked in.

This clonotype showed up many times. This chain links TRBV4-1 with TRBJ2-1; the D gene is possibly TRBD1 (5 bases). CDR3 size: 15 residues. Trimming took 0 bases from V and 10 from J, leaving 16 bases between them. Germline CDR1 is MGHRA and CDR2 is YSYEKL. CDR3 region: CASSQDPPPGYEQFF. The CDR3 DNA is TGCGCCAGCAGCCAAGATCCCCCCCCAGGGTACGAGCAGTTCTTC.

This clonotype has a handful of counts. The gene calls are TRBV12-3 or TRBV12-4 and TRBJ2-5; D is possibly TRBD1 (5 bases). The CDR3 sequence is 14 residues long. The V gene lost 7 bases and the J gene lost 2 bases, with 14 bases spanning the gap. The CDR3 sequence is CASNLWGSQETQYF. DNA of the CDR3: TGTGCCAGCAACCTCTGGGGCAGTCAAGAGACCCAGTACTTC.

This clonotype was picked up many times. The chain combines TRBV29-1 with TRBJ1-1, with D possibly being TRBD1 (5 bases). Looked up from germline, CDR1 is SQVTM and CDR2 is ANQGSEA. Trimming took off 4 bases at V and 4 bases at J, with 10 bases between the two ends. The CDR3 sequence is 12 residues long. The CDR3 here is CSVAGTSTEAFF. The CDR3 nucleotides read TGCAGCGTTGCCGGGACCTCCACTGAAGCTTTCTTT.

Points on this clonotype: A read error may explain this, as a much larger clone is one base away. The chain employs TRBV19 and TRBJ1-1; D gene unclear. The CDR3 sequence is 12 residues long. Germline CDR1 and CDR2: LNHDA and SQIVND (reference sequence). Deletions cut 3 bases from V and 6 bases from J, with 8 bases between. This chain's CDR3 is CASSISGSEAFF. The CDR3 DNA reads TGTGCCAGTAGTATTTCCGGATCTGAAGCTTTCTTT.

There are a few counts of this clonotype. An end of the junction does not agree with germline; a read error may underlie this. V usage is TRBV7-9 and J usage is TRBJ1-1, with 8 positions matching TRBD1. CDR3 length equals 12 residues. Germline CDR1 reads SEHNR; CDR2 reads FQNEAQ (reference sequence). The CDR3 loop is CASSFYRDRTSF. DNA for the CDR3: TGTGCCAGCAGCTTCTACCGGGACAGGACTTCTTTT.

This clonotype was recorded once. This sequence may be a read error, since a much larger clone differs from it by one base. This sequence joins TRBV5-1 and TRBJ2-5; weak D call: TRBD2 (5 bases). V gave up 5 bases and J gave up 5 bases, with 13 bases separating them. This CDR3 spans 13 amino acids. CDR1 is SGHRS and CDR2 is YFSETQ in the germline V gene. CDR3 amino acids: CASRRVGEETQYF. The CDR3 nucleotides are TGCGCCAGCAGGCGGGTGGGCGAGGAGACCCAGTACTTC. Together with reference TRBV5-1 and TRBJ2-5, the CDR3 gives the full variable domain: KAGVTQTPRYLIKTRGQQVTLSCSPISGHRSVSWYQQTPGQGLQFLFEYFSETQRNKGNFPGRFSGRQFSNSRSEMNVSTLELGDSALYLCASRRVGEETQYFGPGTRLLVL.